This TCR beta chain appears in the sequencing data of a study of blood T cell repertoires in COVID-19. Clones were read by immunoSEQ multiplex PCR, and TCRdb kept only the in-frame ones, dropping some. The data contain 250,000 or so clones, around 83% of them seen just once; the ten biggest clones take up 1.5%. Germline CDR1 SQVTM, CDR2 ANQGSEA. CDR3 length: 14 residues. Losses at the gene ends were 1 base for V and 3 bases for J; bases not matched to a gene: 6. The TCR comes from a woman in her forties who had recovered from COVID-19. Sequences were obtained from peripheral blood. V gene TRBV29-1 combines with J gene TRBJ2-7; 7 positions match TRBD2. The CDR3 spells CSVEGEGRNYEQYF. The CDR3 nucleotides read TGCAGCGTTGAAGGGGAGGGGCGGAACTACGAGCAGTACTTC.